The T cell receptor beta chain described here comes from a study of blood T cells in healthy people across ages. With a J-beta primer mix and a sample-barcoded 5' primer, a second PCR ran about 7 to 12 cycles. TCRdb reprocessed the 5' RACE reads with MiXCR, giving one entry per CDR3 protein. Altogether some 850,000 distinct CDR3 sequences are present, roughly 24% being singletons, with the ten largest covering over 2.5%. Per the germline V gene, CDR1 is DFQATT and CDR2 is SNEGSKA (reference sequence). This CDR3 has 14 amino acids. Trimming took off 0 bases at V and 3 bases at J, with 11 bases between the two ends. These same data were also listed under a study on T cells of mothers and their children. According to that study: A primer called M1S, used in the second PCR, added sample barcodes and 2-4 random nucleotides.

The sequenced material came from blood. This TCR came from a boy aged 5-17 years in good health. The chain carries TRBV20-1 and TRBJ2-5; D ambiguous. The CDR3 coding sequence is TGCAGTGCTAGAGATCGGGTTGGAGAAGAGACCCAGTACTTC. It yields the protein CSARDRVGEETQYF.